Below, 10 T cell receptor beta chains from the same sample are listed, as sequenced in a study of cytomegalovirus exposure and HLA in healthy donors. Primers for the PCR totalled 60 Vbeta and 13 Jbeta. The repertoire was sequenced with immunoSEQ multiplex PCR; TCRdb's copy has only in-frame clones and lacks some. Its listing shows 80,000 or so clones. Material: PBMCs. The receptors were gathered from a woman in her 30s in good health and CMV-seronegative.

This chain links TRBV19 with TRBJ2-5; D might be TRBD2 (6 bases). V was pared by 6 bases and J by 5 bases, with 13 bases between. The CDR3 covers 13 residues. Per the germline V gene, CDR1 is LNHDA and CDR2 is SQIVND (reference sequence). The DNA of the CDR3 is TGTGCCAGTAGACCAACGGGGGTTGAGACCCAGTACTTC. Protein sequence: CASRPTGVETQYF.

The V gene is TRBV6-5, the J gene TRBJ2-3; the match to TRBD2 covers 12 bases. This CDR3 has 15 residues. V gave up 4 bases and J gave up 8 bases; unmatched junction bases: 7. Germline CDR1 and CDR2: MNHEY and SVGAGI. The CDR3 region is CASSSRLAGDRTQYF. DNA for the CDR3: TGTGCCAGCAGTTCCCGACTAGCGGGGGACCGTACGCAGTATTTT.

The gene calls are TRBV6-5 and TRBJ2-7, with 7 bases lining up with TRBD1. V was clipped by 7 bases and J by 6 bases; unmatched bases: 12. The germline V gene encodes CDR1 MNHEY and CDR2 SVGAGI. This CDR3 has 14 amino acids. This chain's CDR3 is CASTQDRLHREQYF. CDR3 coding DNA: TGTGCCAGCACCCAGGACAGGCTCCACCGCGAGCAGTACTTC.

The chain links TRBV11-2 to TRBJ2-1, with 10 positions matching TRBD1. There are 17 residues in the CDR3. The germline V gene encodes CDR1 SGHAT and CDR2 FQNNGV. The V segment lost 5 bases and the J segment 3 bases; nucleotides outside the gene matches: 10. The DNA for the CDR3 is TGTGCCAGCAGCCCGAATCCCGGGACAGGGGACTACAATGAGCAGTTCTTC. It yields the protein CASSPNPGTGDYNEQFF. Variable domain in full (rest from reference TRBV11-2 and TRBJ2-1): EAGVAQSPRYKIIEKRQSVAFWCNPISGHATLYWYQQILGQGPKLLIQFQNNGVVDDSQLPKDRFSAERLKGVDSTLKIQPAKLEDSAVYLCASSPNPGTGDYNEQFFGPGTRLTVL.

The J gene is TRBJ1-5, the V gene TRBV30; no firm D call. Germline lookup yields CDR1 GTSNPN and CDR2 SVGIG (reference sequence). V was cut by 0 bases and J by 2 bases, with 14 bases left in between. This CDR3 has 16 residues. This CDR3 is CAWSVSGPLGNQPQHF. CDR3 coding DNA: TGTGCCTGGAGTGTAAGTGGCCCCTTGGGCAATCAGCCCCAGCATTTT.

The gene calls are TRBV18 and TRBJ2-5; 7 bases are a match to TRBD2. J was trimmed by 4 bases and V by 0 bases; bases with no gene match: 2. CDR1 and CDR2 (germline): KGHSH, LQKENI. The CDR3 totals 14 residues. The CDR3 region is CASSPPRGVETQYF. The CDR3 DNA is TGTGCCAGCTCACCACCTCGGGGGGTAGAGACCCAGTACTTC.

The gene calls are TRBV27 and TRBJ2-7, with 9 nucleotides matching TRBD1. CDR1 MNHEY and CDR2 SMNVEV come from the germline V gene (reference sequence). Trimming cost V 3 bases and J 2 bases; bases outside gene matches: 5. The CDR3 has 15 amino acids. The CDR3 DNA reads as TGTGCCAGCAGTTTGCAAGGGACAGGGACCTACGAGCAGTACTTC. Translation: CASSLQGTGTYEQYF.

DNA for the CDR3: TGTGCCGCTACGGACAGGGGGTTTAACTATGGCTACACCTTC. It translates to CAATDRGFNYGYTF. The genes are TRBV30 and TRBJ1-2, with TRBD1 identical over 10 bases. Trimming took 8 bases from V and 1 from J; bases not matched to a gene: 7. The length of the CDR3 is 14 residues. Per germline, CDR1 GTSNPN and CDR2 SVGIG (reference sequence).

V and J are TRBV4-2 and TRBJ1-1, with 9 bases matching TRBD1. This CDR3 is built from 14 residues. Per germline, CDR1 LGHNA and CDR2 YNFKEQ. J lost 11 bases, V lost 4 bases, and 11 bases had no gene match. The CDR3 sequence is CASSPTTGGARAFF. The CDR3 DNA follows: TGTGCCAGCAGCCCGACGACAGGGGGTGCACGGGCTTTCTTT.

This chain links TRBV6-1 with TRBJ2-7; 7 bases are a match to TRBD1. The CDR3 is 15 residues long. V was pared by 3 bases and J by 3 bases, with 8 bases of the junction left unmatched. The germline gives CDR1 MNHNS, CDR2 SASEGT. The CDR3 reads CASSELDRFNYEQYF. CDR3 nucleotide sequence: TGTGCCAGCAGTGAGCTGGACAGGTTTAACTACGAGCAGTACTTC.